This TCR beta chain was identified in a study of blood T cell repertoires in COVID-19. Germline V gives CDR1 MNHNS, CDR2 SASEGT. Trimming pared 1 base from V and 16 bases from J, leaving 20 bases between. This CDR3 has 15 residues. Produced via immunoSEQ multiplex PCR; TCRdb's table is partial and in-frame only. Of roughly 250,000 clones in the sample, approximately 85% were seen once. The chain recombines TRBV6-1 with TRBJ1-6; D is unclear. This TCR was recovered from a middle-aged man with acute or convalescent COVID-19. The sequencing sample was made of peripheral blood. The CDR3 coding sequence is TGTGCCAGCAGTGAAGGGAGTCAGTTAAGAATGTCTCTCCACTTT. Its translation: CASSEGSQLRMSLHF.